The subject of this entry is one T cell receptor beta chain. Antigen specificity is unknown. Next came a second PCR, run for about 7 to 12 cycles, which used a sample-barcoded 5' primer along with a J-beta primer mix. TCRdb recomputed calls from the 5' RACE reads with MiXCR, one row per CDR3 protein. The repertoire holds 600,000 to 900,000 distinct CDR3 sequences, with about a quarter as singletons. J lost 8 bases, V lost 7 bases, and 8 bases had no gene match. CDR3 size: 13 residues. The data are from a study of blood T cells in healthy people across ages. Findings and limits, study-wide: Age showed a roughly linear inverse relationship with TCR beta diversity per million T cells.

Isolation recovered at least 7 million PBMCs from every sample. Every sample gave at least 5 micrograms of total RNA when it was extracted. These data were also filed under a second study, of T cells of mothers and their children. From that study: From each mother came over 8.5 million TCR beta CDR3 reads, and from each child came around 2.7 million.

The chain links TRBV12-3 or TRBV12-4 to TRBJ1-2; TRBD1 agrees at 9 bases. Material: blood. The source is a boy between 10 and 17 years old in good health. The CDR3 DNA reads TGTGCCAGCACCATGGGACAGGGAAGAGGCTACACCTTC. Protein product: CASTMGQGRGYTF.